Described below is a single T cell receptor beta chain sequence and its context. The target antigen is unknown. The data belong to a study of Ad26.COV2.S vaccination and SARS-CoV-2 variants. Study context: Doses of Ad26.COV2.S were injected into muscle once or twice, 56 days apart.

This CDR3 has 13 amino acids. Per germline, CDR1 SGHAT and CDR2 FQNNGV. V dropped 1 base and J dropped 5 bases, with 8 bases sitting between them. General study points: An underestimation of total T cell responses may have resulted from the TCR breadth and depth analyses. It was reported that spike-specific CD8+ and CD4+ T cell responses were substantially broad after vaccination.

Treatment indicated: around 19 received Ad26.COV2.S at low or high dose, single or two shots; roughly five received placebo; per-sample allocation not given. Specimens were obtained on day 63 following the first vaccine or placebo injection. TCRdb keeps only in-frame clones here, not all; method: immunoSEQ multiplex PCR. The sample gives 400,000 to 450,000 clones, approximately 92% of which show up once; around 1.7% is in the top ten. The receptor comes from a person between 18 and 60 years old who received the Ad26.COV2.S COVID-19 vaccine or a placebo. The material was peripheral blood, obtained in a trial of Ad26.COV2.S vaccine versus placebo. V and J are TRBV11-2 and TRBJ1-2; D gene uncertain. The CDR3 nucleotides are TGTGCCAGCAGCTTAGTTATCAGATATGGCTACACCTTC. It specifies CASSLVIRYGYTF.